Presented here are 11 T cell receptor beta chains from one specimen sequenced in a study of T-cell memory formation after mild COVID-19. TCRdb fed the 5' RACE reads into MiXCR, producing one record per CDR3 protein. This table holds approximately 65,000 distinct CDR3 sequences, less than 9.5% found once. Material: PBMCs or a T cell subset sorted from them (not recorded which). All receptors come from a man aged 18 to 30 who had mild COVID-19 (a few samples of this study predate the infection). Cell type and time point are not known.

This clonotype has at least ten counts. The V call is TRBV6-5, the J call TRBJ1-2; D gene uncertain. The CDR3 covers 12 residues. Germline V CDR1 and CDR2: MNHEY, SVGAGI. Trimming pared 4 bases from V and 4 bases from J, leaving 7 bases between. The CDR3 loop reads CASSSVGYGYTF. The CDR3 region has the DNA TGTGCCAGCAGTTCGGTTGGCTATGGCTACACCTTC.

This clonotype was picked up one time. This rearrangement joins TRBV28 to TRBJ2-4, with 9 bases aligning to TRBD1. With 3 bases clipped from V and 7 bases from J, the junction kept 4 bases outside the gene matches. In germline, CDR1 is MDHEN, CDR2 SYDVKM. This CDR3 has 14 amino acids. CDR3 bases: TGTGCCAGCAGTTTCCGGGACAGGGTTAACATTCAGTACTTC. Translation gives CASSFRDRVNIQYF. Complete variable domain (other parts from reference TRBV28 and TRBJ2-4): DVKVTQSSRYLVKRTGEKVFLECVQDMDHENMFWYRQDPGLGLRLIYFSYDVKMKEKGDIPEGYSVSREKKERFSLILESASTNQTSMYLCASSFRDRVNIQYFGAGTRLSVL.

The chain uses TRBV5-5 and TRBJ1-5; 8 bases fit TRBD1. The CDR3 loop spans 16 amino acids. Germline trimming cut 4 bases from V and 5 bases from J; bases unmatched to any gene: 11. Germline V CDR1 and CDR2: SGHKS, YYEKEE (reference sequence). CDR3: CASSDPRTGWDQPQHF. CDR3 bases: TGTGCCAGCAGCGATCCAAGGACAGGGTGGGATCAGCCCCAGCATTTT.

Concerning this clonotype: One base away lies a much larger clone, so this may be a sequencing read error. The CDR3 reads CATSRDVEVLASGGTVELFF. CDR3 nucleotide sequence: TGTGCCACCAGCAGAGATGTAGAGGTGTTGGCTAGCGGGGGGACCGTGGAGCTGTTTTTT. The chain is built from TRBV15 and TRBJ2-2; 11 positions agree with TRBD2. This CDR3 is 20 amino acids long. Germline V gene sequence: CDR1 LNHNV, CDR2 YYDKDF (reference sequence). The full variable domain, completed using reference TRBV15 and TRBJ2-2, is DAMVIQNPRYQVTQFGKPVTLSCSQTLNHNVMYWYQQKSSQAPKLLFHYYDKDFNNEADTPDNFQSRRPNTSFCFLDIRSPGLGDTAMYLCATSRDVEVLASGGTVELFFGEGSRLTVL.

For this clonotype: One end of the junction is discordant with germline, which a read error may explain. The chain has TRBV7-9 and TRBJ2-2; the D call may be TRBD1 or TRBD2 (5 bases each). The CDR3 sequence is 12 residues long. The germline V gene has CDR1 SEHNR and CDR2 FQNEAQ (reference sequence). CDR3 sequence: CSPGPSTWELFF. In DNA form, the CDR3 reads TGTAGCCCGGGACCGAGCACCTGGGAGCTGTTTTTT.

This clonotype was seen a handful of times. The chain is built from TRBV5-1 and TRBJ2-3, with 8 bases lining up with TRBD1. Germline V gene sequence: CDR1 SGHRS, CDR2 YFSETQ. Trimming removed 6 bases from V and 5 bases from J; junction bases left unmatched: 8. This CDR3 has 14 amino acids. The CDR3 nucleotides read TGCGCCAGCACATATATGGACAGGGTAGATACGCAGTATTTT. Protein product: CASTYMDRVDTQYF. The full variable domain, with the rest looked up from reference TRBV5-1 and TRBJ2-3, is KAGVTQTPRYLIKTRGQQVTLSCSPISGHRSVSWYQQTPGQGLQFLFEYFSETQRNKGNFPGRFSGRQFSNSRSEMNVSTLELGDSALYLCASTYMDRVDTQYFGPGTRLTVL.

In this sample, this clonotype turned up many times. CDR3 in DNA: TGTGCCAGCAGCCTCTACACAGATACGCAGTATTTT. This sequence encodes CASSLYTDTQYF. The rearrangement joins TRBV7-2 to TRBJ2-3, with D unresolved. V lost 5 bases to trimming and J lost 2 bases, with 5 bases between them. The CDR3 extends over 12 amino acids. Germline loops: CDR1 SGHTA, CDR2 FQGNSA.

In this sample, this clonotype turned up a few times. The CDR3 region is CASTRQGWAAYNEQFF. DNA for the CDR3: TGTGCCAGCACCCGGCAGGGGTGGGCGGCCTACAATGAGCAGTTCTTC. This chain joins TRBV2 and TRBJ2-1; TRBD1 might be the D (6 bases). The CDR3 spans 16 residues. V lost 7 bases to trimming and J lost 2 bases, with 18 bases between them. The germline V gene has CDR1 SNHLY and CDR2 FYNNEI.

This clonotype has at least ten counts. The chain employs TRBV7-3 and TRBJ2-3; TRBD2 is a possible D gene (7 bases). The CDR3 consists of 15 residues. CDR1 and CDR2 from the germline V gene are SGHTA and FQGTGA. Trimming pared 2 bases from V and 2 bases from J, leaving 11 bases between. CDR3: CASSLDGGLTDTQYF. CDR3 in DNA: TGTGCCAGCAGCTTAGACGGGGGGCTCACAGATACGCAGTATTTT.

The V and J genes are TRBV5-1 and TRBJ2-7; D assignment may be TRBD1 or TRBD2 (6 bases each). This CDR3 has 14 amino acids. V was pared by 1 base and J by 6 bases, with 14 bases between. Germline CDR1 SGHRS, CDR2 YFSETQ. The CDR3 spells CASSLSPEGGEQYF. DNA for the CDR3: TGCGCCAGCAGCTTGTCCCCGGAGGGGGGCGAGCAGTACTTC. The whole variable domain, remainder taken from reference TRBV5-1 and TRBJ2-7, is KAGVTQTPRYLIKTRGQQVTLSCSPISGHRSVSWYQQTPGQGLQFLFEYFSETQRNKGNFPGRFSGRQFSNSRSEMNVSTLELGDSALYLCASSLSPEGGEQYFGPGTRLTVT.

This clonotype was seen many times. The V gene is TRBV19, the J gene TRBJ2-3; 8 bases line up with TRBD1. The germline CDR1 and CDR2 sequences are LNHDA and SQIVND (reference sequence). V was clipped by 8 bases and J by 4 bases; unmatched bases: 5. The CDR3 is 13 residues long. CDR3 residues: CASRQGPSDTQYF. The DNA for the CDR3 is TGTGCCAGTCGACAGGGGCCCTCAGATACGCAGTATTTT.